These T cell receptor beta chains were read from a single sample in a study of OX40 agonist ivuxolimab in advanced cancers. The repertoire was sequenced with immunoSEQ multiplex PCR; TCRdb's copy has only in-frame clones and lacks some. The sample lists approximately 12,000 clones, approximately 69% occurring once. Here the sequenced sample was CD4+ or CD8+ T cells sorted from blood, taken in a trial of the OX40 agonist ivuxolimab. The source is an adult with an advanced solid tumor such as melanoma, head and neck, liver or kidney cancer. Both conserved end residues are part of each CDR3. The order of the fields is J gene, clone size, V gene, CDR3 length, D gene, CDR3 protein, CDR3 DNA. A D gene is named only where the DNA matches it firmly. Clone size appears in some rows only: once, few, many, or a class for an expanded clone.

TRBJ1-2 | few | TRBV7-9 | 15 | . | CASSFAGGELGGYTF | TGTGCCAGCAGCTTCGCGGGTGGGGAACTCGGTGGCTACACCTTC
TRBJ1-5 | . | TRBV16 | 18 | . | CASSQSSGSRYGNQPQHF | TGTGCCAGCAGCCAATCCTCAGGGTCTCGGTATGGCAATCAGCCCCAGCATTTT
TRBJ2-7 | . | TRBV9 | 15 | . | CASSGGQGPSYEQYF | TGTGCCAGCAGTGGGGGGCAGGGACCTTCCTACGAGCAGTACTTC
TRBJ2-7 | . | TRBV27 | 14 | TRBD1 | CASSFGTGPYEQYF | TGTGCCAGCAGTTTTGGGACAGGGCCATACGAGCAGTACTTC
TRBJ2-5 | . | TRBV18 | 15 | . | CASSPDYRVGETQYF | TGTGCCAGCTCACCAGATTACAGGGTGGGAGAGACCCAGTACTTC
TRBJ2-7 | . | TRBV7-2 | 14 | . | CASSLPGGQDEQYF | TGTGCCAGCAGCTTACCCGGGGGCCAGGACGAGCAGTACTTC
TRBJ2-5 | . | TRBV11-2 | 16 | TRBD2 | CASSFPGGRARETQYF | TGTGCCAGCAGCTTCCCTGGCGGGAGGGCCAGGGAGACCCAGTACTTC
TRBJ1-6 | once | TRBV28 | 14 | . | CASSLTGKNSPLHF | TGTGCCAGCAGTTTAACGGGGAAGAATTCACCCCTCCACTTT
TRBJ2-7 | . | TRBV28 | 14 | TRBD1 | CASTTTGGAYEQYF | TGTGCCAGCACCACGACAGGGGGAGCCTACGAGCAGTACTTC
TRBJ2-3 | few | TRBV28 | 16 | TRBD2 | CASSFISGSLTDTQYF | TGTGCCAGCAGTTTTATCAGCGGGAGCCTCACAGATACGCAGTATTTT
TRBJ2-3 | . | TRBV27 | 16 | TRBD2 | CASSSSGTTSTDTQYF | TGTGCCAGCAGTTCGTCCGGGACTACTAGCACAGATACGCAGTATTTT
TRBJ2-7 | . | TRBV28 | 12 | . | CASSGGLYEQYF | TGTGCCAGCAGTGGGGGTCTATACGAGCAGTACTTC
TRBJ2-5 | once | TRBV28 | 14 | TRBD2 | CASSPSGSQETQYF | TGTGCCAGCAGCCCGAGCGGGAGCCAAGAGACCCAGTACTTC
TRBJ2-2 | . | TRBV4-1 | 16 | . | CASSQWVGKVTGELFF | TGCGCCAGCAGCCAGTGGGTGGGTAAGGTAACCGGGGAGCTGTTTTTT
TRBJ2-7 | . | TRBV7-7 | 13 | TRBD2 | CASSASGSYEQYF | TGTGCTAGCAGCGCTAGCGGCTCCTACGAGCAGTACTTC
TRBJ2-4 | once | TRBV5-5 | 13 | . | CASSLRRVNIQYF | TGTGCCAGCAGCTTACGCAGGGTAAACATTCAGTACTTC
TRBJ1-3 | . | TRBV4-3 | 21 | TRBD1 | CASSQGVGTEGGSYSGNTIYF | TGCGCCAGCAGCCAGGGGGTCGGGACAGAAGGCGGTTCGTACTCTGGAAACACCATATATTTT
TRBJ1-2 | . | TRBV28 | 13 | . | CASSLLRAAGYTF | TGTGCCAGCAGTTTATTGCGAGCGGCGGGCTACACCTTC
TRBJ2-7 | . | TRBV28 | 15 | TRBD1 | CASSFTTGDFHEQYF | TGTGCCAGCAGTTTCACGACAGGGGACTTCCACGAGCAGTACTTC
TRBJ2-7 | . | TRBV10-3 | 14 | . | CATKRISPGYEQYF | TGTGCCACCAAGAGGATTTCCCCGGGGTACGAGCAGTACTTC
TRBJ2-7 | . | TRBV27 | 14 | . | CASSFGTGAYEQYF | TGTGCCAGCAGTTTTGGGACGGGTGCCTACGAGCAGTACTTC
TRBJ1-5 | once | TRBV9 | 15 | TRBD1 | CASSPGTAVYQPQHF | TGTGCCAGCAGCCCAGGGACAGCAGTTTATCAGCCCCAGCATTTT
TRBJ2-1 | . | TRBV6-4 | 15 | . | CASRQGSGVNNEQFF | TGTGCCAGCAGGCAGGGGTCGGGGGTGAACAATGAGCAGTTCTTC
TRBJ2-2 | . | TRBV5-6 | 19 | TRBD2 | CASSLERATSGRYTGELFF | TGTGCCAGCAGCTTGGAGCGGGCGACTAGCGGGAGGTACACCGGGGAGCTGTTTTTT
TRBJ1-5 | once | TRBV27 | 14 | TRBD1 | CASSHRGPGQPQHF | TGTGCCAGCAGCCACAGGGGGCCCGGTCAGCCCCAGCATTTT
TRBJ2-3 | few | TRBV28 | 16 | . | CASYLGVGEEADTQYF | TGTGCCAGTTACCTCGGGGTGGGGGAAGAGGCAGATACGCAGTATTTT
TRBJ2-5 | . | TRBV28 | 14 | TRBD1 | CASRGTGAGETQYF | TGTGCCAGCAGGGGGACAGGGGCGGGGGAGACCCAGTACTTC
TRBJ1-2 | . | TRBV5-4 | 14 | TRBD1 | CASSSGTVNYGYTF | TGTGCCAGCAGCTCCGGGACAGTTAACTATGGCTACACCTTC
TRBJ2-7 | few | TRBV9 | 14 | . | CASSVGGAPYEQYF | TGTGCCAGCAGCGTAGGTGGGGCCCCCTACGAGCAGTACTTC
TRBJ2-7 | . | TRBV5-7 | 14 | . | CASSPPPRGREQYF | TGTGCCAGCAGCCCTCCCCCCCGAGGTCGAGAGCAGTACTTC
TRBJ2-3 | . | TRBV2 | 15 | . | CASSELSTGTDTQYF | TGTGCCAGCAGTGAATTGAGTACGGGCACAGATACGCAGTATTTT
TRBJ2-2 | few | TRBV9 | 16 | . | CASSVGGTDNTGELFF | TGTGCCAGCAGCGTAGGAGGGACTGATAACACCGGGGAGCTGTTTTTT
TRBJ2-3 | . | TRBV6-4 | 14 | . | CASSKTGDFDTQYF | TGTGCCAGCAGTAAAACGGGGGATTTCGATACGCAGTATTTT
TRBJ1-1 | . | TRBV28 | 15 | TRBD1 | CASTYETQGATEAFF | TGTGCCAGCACCTATGAGACGCAGGGGGCAACTGAAGCTTTCTTT
TRBJ2-7 | . | TRBV5-1 | 15 | TRBD1 | CASSQKQGASHEQYF | TGCGCCAGCAGCCAGAAACAGGGGGCAAGTCACGAGCAGTACTTC
TRBJ2-3 | few | TRBV7-8 | 18 | TRBD2 | CASSLELTSGSPTDTQYF | TGTGCCAGCAGCTTGGAGTTGACTAGCGGGAGCCCCACAGATACGCAGTATTTT
TRBJ2-1 | . | TRBV27 | 15 | TRBD2 | CASASGLAAHNEQFF | TGTGCCAGCGCAAGTGGGCTAGCGGCCCACAATGAGCAGTTCTTC
TRBJ2-6 | . | TRBV14 | 19 | TRBD2 | CASSPAPGLPLSGANVLTF | TGTGCCAGCAGCCCCGCTCCGGGACTACCCTTATCTGGGGCCAACGTCCTGACTTTC
TRBJ1-5 | . | TRBV27 | 13 | TRBD1 | CASSKGAGQPQHF | TGTGCCAGCTCGAAGGGGGCAGGTCAGCCCCAGCATTTT
TRBJ2-3 | . | TRBV4-1 | 15 | . | CASSQLWLSTDTQYF | TGCGCCAGCAGCCAACTCTGGCTGTCCACAGATACGCAGTATTTT
TRBJ1-2 | . | TRBV14 | 15 | . | CASSQHLADYYGYTF | TGTGCCAGCAGCCAGCACTTGGCGGACTACTATGGCTACACCTTC
TRBJ2-2 | . | TRBV21-1 | 17 | . | CASRPAVATGLTGELFF | TGTGCCAGCAGGCCTGCTGTAGCTACAGGCTTGACCGGGGAGCTGTTTTTT